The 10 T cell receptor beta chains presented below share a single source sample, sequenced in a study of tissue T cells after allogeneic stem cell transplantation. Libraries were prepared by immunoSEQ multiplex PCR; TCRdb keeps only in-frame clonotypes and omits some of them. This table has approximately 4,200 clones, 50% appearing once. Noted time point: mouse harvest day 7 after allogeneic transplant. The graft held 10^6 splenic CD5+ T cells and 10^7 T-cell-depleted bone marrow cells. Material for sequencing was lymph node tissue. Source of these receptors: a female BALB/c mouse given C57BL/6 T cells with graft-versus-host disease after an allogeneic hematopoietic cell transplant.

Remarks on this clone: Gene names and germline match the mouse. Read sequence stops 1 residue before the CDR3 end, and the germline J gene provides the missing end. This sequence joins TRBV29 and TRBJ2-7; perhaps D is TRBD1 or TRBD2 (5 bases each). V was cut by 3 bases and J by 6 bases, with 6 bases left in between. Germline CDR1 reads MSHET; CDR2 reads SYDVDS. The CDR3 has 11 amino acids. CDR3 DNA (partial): TGTGCTAGCAGTTTGGGGGTTGAACAGTAC. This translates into CASSLGVEQY. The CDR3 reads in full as CASSLGVEQYF.

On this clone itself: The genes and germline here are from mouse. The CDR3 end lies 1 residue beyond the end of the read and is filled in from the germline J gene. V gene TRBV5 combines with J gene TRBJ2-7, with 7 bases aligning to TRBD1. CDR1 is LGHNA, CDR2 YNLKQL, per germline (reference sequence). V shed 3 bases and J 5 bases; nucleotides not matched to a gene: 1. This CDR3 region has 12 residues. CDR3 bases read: TGTGCCAGCAGCCACACAGGGGATGAACAGTAC. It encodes CASSHTGDEQY. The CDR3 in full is CASSHTGDEQYF.

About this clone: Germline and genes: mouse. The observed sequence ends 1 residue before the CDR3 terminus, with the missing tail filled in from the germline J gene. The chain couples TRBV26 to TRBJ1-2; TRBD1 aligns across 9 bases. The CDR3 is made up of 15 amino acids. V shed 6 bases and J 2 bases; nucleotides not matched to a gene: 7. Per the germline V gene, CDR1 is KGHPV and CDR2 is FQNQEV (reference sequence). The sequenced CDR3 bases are TGTGCCAGCAGGCCCAACAGGGGGCGCAACTCCGACTACACC. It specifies CASRPNRGRNSDYT. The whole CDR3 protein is CASRPNRGRNSDYTF.

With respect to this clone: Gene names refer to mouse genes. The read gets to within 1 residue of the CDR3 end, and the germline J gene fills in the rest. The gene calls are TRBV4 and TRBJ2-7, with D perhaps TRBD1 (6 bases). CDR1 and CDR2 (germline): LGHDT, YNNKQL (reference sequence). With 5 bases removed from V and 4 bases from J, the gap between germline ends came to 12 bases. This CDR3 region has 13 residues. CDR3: CASSRDMRYEQYF. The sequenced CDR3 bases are TGTGCCAGCAGCCGGGACATGCGGTATGAACAGTAC.

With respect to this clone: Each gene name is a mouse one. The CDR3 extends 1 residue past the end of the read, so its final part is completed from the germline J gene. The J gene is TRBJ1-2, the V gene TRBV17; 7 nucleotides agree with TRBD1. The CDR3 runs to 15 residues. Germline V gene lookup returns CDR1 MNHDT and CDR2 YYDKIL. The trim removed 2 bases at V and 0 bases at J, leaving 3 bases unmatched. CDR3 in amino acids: CASSRIGTANSDYTF. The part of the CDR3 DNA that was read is TGTGCTAGCAGTAGAATCGGGACAGCAAACTCCGACTACACC.

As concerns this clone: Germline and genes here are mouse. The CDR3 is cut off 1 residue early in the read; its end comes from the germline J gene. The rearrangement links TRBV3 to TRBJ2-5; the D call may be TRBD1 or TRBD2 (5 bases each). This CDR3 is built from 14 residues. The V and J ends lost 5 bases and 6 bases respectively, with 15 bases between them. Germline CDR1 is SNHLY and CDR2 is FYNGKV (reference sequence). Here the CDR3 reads CASSPRGWKDTQYF. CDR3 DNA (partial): TGTGCCAGCAGCCCCCGGGGGTGGAAGGACACCCAGTAC.

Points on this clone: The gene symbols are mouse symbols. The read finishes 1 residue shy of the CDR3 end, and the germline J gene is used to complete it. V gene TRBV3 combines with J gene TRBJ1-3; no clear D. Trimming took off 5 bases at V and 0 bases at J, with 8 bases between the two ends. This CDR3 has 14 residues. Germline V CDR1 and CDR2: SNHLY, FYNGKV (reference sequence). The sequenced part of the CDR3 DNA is TGTGCCAGCAGCCTGATTAATTCTGGAAATACGCTCTAT. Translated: CASSLINSGNTLY. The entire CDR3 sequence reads CASSLINSGNTLYF.

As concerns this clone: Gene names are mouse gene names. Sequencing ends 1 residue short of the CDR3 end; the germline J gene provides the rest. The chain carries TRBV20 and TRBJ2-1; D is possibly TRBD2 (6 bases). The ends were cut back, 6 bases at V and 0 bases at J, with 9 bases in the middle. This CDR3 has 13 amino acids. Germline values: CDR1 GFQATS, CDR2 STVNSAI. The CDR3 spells CGARLVNYAEQFF. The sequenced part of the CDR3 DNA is TGTGGTGCCCGACTGGTTAACTATGCTGAGCAGTTC. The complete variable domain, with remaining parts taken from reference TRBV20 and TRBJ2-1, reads GALVYQYPRRTICKSGTSMRMECQAVGFQATSVAWYRQSPQKTFELIALSTVNSAIKYEQNFTQEKFPISHPNLSFSSMTVLNAYLEDRGLYLCGARLVNYAEQFFGPGTRLTVL.

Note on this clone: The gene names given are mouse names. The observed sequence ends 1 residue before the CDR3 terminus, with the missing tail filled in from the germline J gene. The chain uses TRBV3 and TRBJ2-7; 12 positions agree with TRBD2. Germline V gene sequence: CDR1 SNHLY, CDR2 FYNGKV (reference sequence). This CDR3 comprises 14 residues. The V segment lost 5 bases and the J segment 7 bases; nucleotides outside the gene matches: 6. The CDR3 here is CASSPRLGGREQYF. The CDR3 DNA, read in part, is TGTGCCAGCAGCCCCCGACTGGGGGGGCGAGAACAGTAC.

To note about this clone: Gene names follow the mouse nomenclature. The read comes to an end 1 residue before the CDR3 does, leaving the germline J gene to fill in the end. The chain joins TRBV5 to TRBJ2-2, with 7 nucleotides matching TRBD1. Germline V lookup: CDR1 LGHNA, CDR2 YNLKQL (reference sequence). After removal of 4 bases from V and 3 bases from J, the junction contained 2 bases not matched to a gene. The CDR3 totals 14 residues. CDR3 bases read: TGTGCCAGCAGCCCAACAGGGGACACCGGGCAGCTCTAC. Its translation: CASSPTGDTGQLY. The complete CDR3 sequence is CASSPTGDTGQLYF.